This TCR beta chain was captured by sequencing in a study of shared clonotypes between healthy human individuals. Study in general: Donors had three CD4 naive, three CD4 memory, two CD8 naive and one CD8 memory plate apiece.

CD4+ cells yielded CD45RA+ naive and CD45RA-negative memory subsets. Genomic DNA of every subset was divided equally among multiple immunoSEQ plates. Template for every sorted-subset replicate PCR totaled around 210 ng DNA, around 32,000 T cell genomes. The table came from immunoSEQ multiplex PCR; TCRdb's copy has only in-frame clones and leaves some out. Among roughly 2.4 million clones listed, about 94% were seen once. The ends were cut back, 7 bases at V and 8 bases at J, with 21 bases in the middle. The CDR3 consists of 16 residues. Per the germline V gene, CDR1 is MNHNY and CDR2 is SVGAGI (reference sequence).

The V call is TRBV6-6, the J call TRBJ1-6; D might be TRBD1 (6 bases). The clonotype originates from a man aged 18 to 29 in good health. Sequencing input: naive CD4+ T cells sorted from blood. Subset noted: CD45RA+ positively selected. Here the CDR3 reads CASIGAGARVDSPLHF. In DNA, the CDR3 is TGTGCCAGCATAGGGGCGGGGGCCCGGGTAGATTCACCCCTCCACTTT.